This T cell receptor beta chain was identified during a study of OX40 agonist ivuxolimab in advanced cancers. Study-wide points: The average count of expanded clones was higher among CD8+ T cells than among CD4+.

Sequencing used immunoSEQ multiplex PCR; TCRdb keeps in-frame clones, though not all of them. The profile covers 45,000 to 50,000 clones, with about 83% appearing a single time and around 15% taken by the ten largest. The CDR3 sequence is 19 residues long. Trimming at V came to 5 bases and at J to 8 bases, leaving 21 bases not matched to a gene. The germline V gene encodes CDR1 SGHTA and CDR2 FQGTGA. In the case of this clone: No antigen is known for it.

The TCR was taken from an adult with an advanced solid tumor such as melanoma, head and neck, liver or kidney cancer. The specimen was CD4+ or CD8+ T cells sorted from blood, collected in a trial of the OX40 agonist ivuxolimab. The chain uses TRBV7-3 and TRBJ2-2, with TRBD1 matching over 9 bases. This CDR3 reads CASSINPPGWDRVRGELFF. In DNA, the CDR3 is TGTGCCAGCAGCATCAACCCACCAGGGTGGGACAGGGTCAGAGGGGAGCTGTTTTTT.